This T cell receptor beta chain was sequenced in a study of T cell changes during pregnancy in multiple sclerosis. CDR3 length: 15 amino acids. Trimming left V 5 bases short and J 0 bases short, with 11 bases between. Germline lookup yields CDR1 LGHNT and CDR2 FRNRAP. Only in-frame clones appear in the TCRdb table, and some are missing; sequencing was by immunoSEQ multiplex PCR. The sample shows 53,000 or so clones, 90% to 95% of them seen only once. Material: CD4+ T cells from peripheral blood mononuclear cells, obtained in the second trimester of pregnancy. The TCR originated in a female donor with multiple sclerosis, enrolled in a pregnancy study. V and J are TRBV12-5 and TRBJ2-4; weak D call: TRBD1 (6 bases). CDR3 in amino acids: CASGAAGAAKNIQYF. The CDR3 DNA reads TGTGCTAGTGGTGCAGCAGGGGCAGCCAAAAACATTCAGTACTTC.